Detailed here is one T cell receptor (beta chain). Its specificity is not known. This record comes from a study of CD8 T cells in ankylosing spondylitis. Study-wide results and limits: A motif of eight or nine highly homologous TCR beta variants was seen as apparently characteristic of ankylosing spondylitis blood.

Trimming stripped 0 bases from V and 0 bases from J, with 6 bases between. This CDR3 comprises 14 residues. The V gene's germline CDR1 is DFQATT and CDR2 SNEGSKA (reference sequence). TCRdb passed the 5' RACE reads through MiXCR, listing each CDR3 protein once. The sample includes more than 600,000 distinct CDR3 sequences, 19% of them seen just once. J is TRBJ1-5 and V is TRBV20-1; D not resolved. This TCR came from a male donor with ankylosing spondylitis. Specimen: blood, either unsorted or a sorted T cell fraction (not recorded which). The CDR3 region has the DNA TGCAGTGCTAGAGACAGTTATAGCAATCAGCCCCAGCATTTT. This encodes CSARDSYSNQPQHF.